These 13 T cell receptor beta chains were sequenced from one sample in a study of T cell repertoires in cytomegalovirus infection. These receptors lack a known antigen. TCRdb re-called the reads with MiXCR, one entry per CDR3 protein. The sample holds approximately 590,000 distinct CDR3 sequences; over 35% are singletons and the top ten take more than 40%. The specimen comprised cultured PBMCs, sampled from culture after CMV antigen stimulation. These receptors all come from a human donor in good health (CMV status not recorded). Some clones in this sample may be carry-over from other donors' samples.

The chain joins TRBV7-4 to TRBJ2-1; 7 bases are a match to TRBD1. Looked up from germline, CDR1 is SGHVT and CDR2 is SQSDAQ. The CDR3 length is 16 residues. After removal of 5 bases from V and 16 bases from J, the junction contained 23 bases not matched to a gene. The CDR3 loop reads CASSPHRGRGRMSSFF. The CDR3 DNA is TGTGCCAGCAGCCCCCACAGGGGCAGGGGCCGCATGAGCAGTTTCTTC.

V usage is TRBV6-2 or TRBV6-3 and J usage is TRBJ2-5; D remains unclear. The CDR3 loop spans 13 amino acids. With 7 bases removed from V and 3 bases from J, the gap between germline ends came to 12 bases. Looked up from germline, CDR1 is MNHEY and CDR2 is SVGEGT. The CDR3 here is CASTKRGKETQYF. The CDR3 coding sequence is TGTGCCAGCACCAAGAGAGGCAAAGAGACCCAGTACTTC.

The rearrangement uses TRBV10-3 and TRBJ1-6; TRBD1 matches 7 bases. The CDR3 consists of 15 residues. The V segment lost 1 base and the J segment 7 bases; nucleotides outside the gene matches: 4. Germline assignment: CDR1 ENHRY and CDR2 SYGVKD. For the CDR3, the DNA is TGTGCCATCAGTGAGTTCGGGACAGTCAATTCACCCCTCCACTTT. It specifies CAISEFGTVNSPLHF.

The chain combines TRBV7-9 with TRBJ2-5; TRBD2 matches 11 bases. Germline CDR1 SEHNR, CDR2 FQNEAQ (reference sequence). V gave up 5 bases and J gave up 5 bases; unmatched junction bases: 10. CDR3 length: 16 amino acids. This chain's CDR3 is CASSRATSGNYETQYF. For the CDR3, the DNA is TGTGCCAGCAGCAGGGCGACTAGCGGGAATTATGAGACCCAGTACTTC.

This clonotype was counted between two and nine times. V and J are TRBV7-8 and TRBJ1-5; D is unclear. The V gene lost 0 bases and the J gene lost 7 bases, with 4 bases spanning the gap. The CDR3 is 12 residues long. From germline, CDR1 is SGHVS and CDR2 FQNEAQ. CDR3 nucleotides: TGTGCCAGCAGCTTAGCGGTCCAGCCCCAGCATTTT. It yields the protein CASSLAVQPQHF.

This clonotype showed up just a few times. This rearrangement joins TRBV20-1 to TRBJ1-6; D unclear. CDR1 is DFQATT, CDR2 SNEGSKA, per germline (reference sequence). V gave up 2 bases and J gave up 4 bases, with 9 bases separating them. The CDR3 has 14 residues. The CDR3 region is CSARSSQYNSPLHF. The CDR3 DNA sequence: TGCAGTGCTAGATCCAGCCAATATAATTCACCCCTCCACTTT.

The chain employs TRBV7-6 and TRBJ1-1, with TRBD1 matching 7 bases. V lost 4 bases, J lost 6 bases, and 5 bases stayed unmatched. The CDR3 is 13 amino acids. Germline CDR1 is SGHVS and CDR2 is FNYEAQ. CDR3 coding DNA: TGTGCCAGCAGCTCTCAGGGGGGATCTGAAGCTTTCTTT. It is translated as CASSSQGGSEAFF. The full variable domain, completed using reference TRBV7-6 and TRBJ1-1, is GAGVSQSPRYKVTKRGQDVALRCDPISGHVSLYWYRQALGQGPEFLTYFNYEAQQDKSGLPNDRFSAERPEGSISTLTIQRTEQRDSAMYRCASSSQGGSEAFFGQGTRLTVV.

The rearrangement links TRBV9 to TRBJ2-2, with D perhaps TRBD2 (5 bases). The V gene's germline CDR1 is SGDLS and CDR2 YYNGEE. The V gene lost 0 bases and the J gene lost 5 bases, with 17 bases spanning the gap. This CDR3 contains 17 residues. CDR3 in DNA: TGTGCCAGCAGCGTAGTAGATCCGGGGTACGGAACCGGGGAGCTGTTTTTT. It translates to CASSVVDPGYGTGELFF. The variable domain in full, with the rest retrieved from reference TRBV9 and TRBJ2-2, is DSGVTQTPKHLITATGQRVTLRCSPRSGDLSVYWYQQSLDQGLQFLIQYYNGEERAKGNILERFSAQQFPDLHSELNLSSLELGDSALYFCASSVVDPGYGTGELFFGEGSRLTVL.

This chain connects TRBV6-5 to TRBJ2-1; D perhaps matches TRBD2 (6 bases). Trimming removed 6 bases at V and 3 bases at J, with 15 bases between. In germline, CDR1 is MNHEY, CDR2 SVGAGI. The CDR3 is 15 residues long. The CDR3 nucleotides read TGTGCCAGCAGACGTGCCGGGACTTACTACAATGAGCAGTTCTTC. It translates to CASRRAGTYYNEQFF.

V is TRBV7-2 and J is TRBJ1-4; 7 nucleotides agree with TRBD1. Germline V lookup: CDR1 SGHTA, CDR2 FQGNSA. The CDR3 runs 14 residues. Losses at the gene ends were 3 bases for V and 6 bases for J; bases not matched to a gene: 4. CDR3 nucleotides: TGTGCCAGCAGCTTTCGACAGGGACATGAAAAACTGTTTTTT. It yields the protein CASSFRQGHEKLFF.

J is TRBJ2-3 and V is TRBV11-2; no clear D gene. The germline V gene encodes CDR1 SGHAT and CDR2 FQNNGV. V lost 5 bases, J lost 1 base, and 13 bases lay in between. This CDR3 is 15 amino acids long. As DNA, the CDR3 is TGTGCCAGCAGCCCCTGGGGTAGTCGCACAGATACGCAGTATTTT. This gives the protein CASSPWGSRTDTQYF.

This clonotype has more than one count but fewer than ten. This rearrangement joins TRBV6-1 to TRBJ1-2, with no clear D. From germline, CDR1 is MNHNS and CDR2 SASEGT. Trimming took off 4 bases at V and 6 bases at J, with 15 bases between the two ends. This CDR3 has 14 amino acids. CDR3 protein: CASSAGMLGNGYTF. In nucleotides, the CDR3 is TGTGCCAGCAGTGCGGGGATGCTAGGGAATGGCTACACCTTC.

V usage is TRBV2 and J usage is TRBJ2-5; 7 bases fit TRBD1. J was trimmed by 1 base and V by 2 bases; bases with no gene match: 10. The CDR3 extends over 17 amino acids. Per germline, CDR1 SNHLY and CDR2 FYNNEI. CDR3 protein: CASSEWGQNIPQETQYF. CDR3 sequence (DNA): TGTGCCAGCAGTGAATGGGGACAGAATATCCCCCAAGAGACCCAGTACTTC. The full variable domain, in which reference TRBV2 and TRBJ2-5 provide the parts outside the CDR3, is EPEVTQTPSHQVTQMGQEVILRCVPISNHLYFYWYRQILGQKVEFLVSFYNNEISEKSEIFDDQFSVERPDGSNFTLKIRSTKLEDSAMYFCASSEWGQNIPQETQYFGPGTRLLVL.